One sample yielded the 27 T cell receptor beta chains listed below, sequenced in a study of blood T cell repertoires in COVID-19. This table comes from immunoSEQ multiplex PCR, and its TCRdb copy is limited to in-frame clones, with some not included. The profile shows about 140,000 clones, about four fifths of them singletons. The sequencing input was peripheral blood. The source is a human donor in a cohort sampled during active COVID-19.

This chain uses TRBV6-1 with TRBJ2-5; 8 bases are shared with TRBD2. Germline V gene sequence: CDR1 MNHNS, CDR2 SASEGT. V trimming: 0 bases; J trimming: 0 bases; junction bases outside the gene matches: 9. The CDR3 covers 18 residues. CDR3: CASSEALLAGAYQETQYF. The CDR3 DNA reads as TGTGCCAGCAGTGAAGCGCTCCTAGCGGGCGCGTACCAAGAGACCCAGTACTTC.

This clone has a single count. The chain has TRBV28 and TRBJ2-7, with 8 bases aligning to TRBD2. The length of the CDR3 is 15 residues. The germline gives CDR1 MDHEN, CDR2 SYDVKM. Trimming removed 3 bases from V and 5 bases from J; junction bases left unmatched: 9. DNA for the CDR3: TGTGCCAGCAGTTTCCCCCCGCGGGAGGTGAACGAGCAGTACTTC. Amino acids: CASSFPPREVNEQYF.

This sequence joins TRBV27 and TRBJ1-3, with D possibly being TRBD1 (6 bases). Trimming cost V 5 bases and J 4 bases, with 15 bases left between them. The germline CDR1 and CDR2 sequences are MNHEY and SMNVEV (reference sequence). This CDR3 contains 15 residues. The CDR3 coding sequence is TGTGCCAGCAGTCCCTCAGGGGCGGTGGGAAACACCATATATTTT. It encodes CASSPSGAVGNTIYF.

The V gene is TRBV6-5, the J gene TRBJ2-7, with 9 bases lining up with TRBD1. The CDR3 sequence is 14 residues long. V dropped 8 bases and J dropped 3; count of bases not matched to a gene: 8. The V gene's germline CDR1 is MNHEY and CDR2 SVGAGI. The CDR3 here is CASHRAGQGYEQYF. The CDR3 DNA reads as TGTGCCAGCCATAGGGCGGGACAGGGCTACGAGCAGTACTTC.

The chain uses TRBV19 and TRBJ2-3, with 15 nucleotides matching TRBD2. The CDR3 has 17 residues. V shed 5 bases and J 2 bases; nucleotides not matched to a gene: 5. Germline V CDR1 and CDR2: LNHDA, SQIVND (reference sequence). The CDR3 bases are TGTGCCAGTAGTGGGACTAGCGGGAGGCCGGACACAGATACGCAGTATTTT. This encodes CASSGTSGRPDTDTQYF.

V is TRBV25-1 and J is TRBJ2-1, with D possibly being TRBD1 (5 bases). The germline V gene encodes CDR1 MGHDK and CDR2 SYGVNS. The CDR3 runs to 14 residues. Trimming stripped 3 bases from V and 8 bases from J, with 14 bases between. The CDR3 is CASSDPDKADEQFF. The CDR3 DNA follows: TGTGCCAGCAGTGACCCGGACAAGGCGGATGAGCAGTTCTTC.

The rearrangement uses TRBV19 and TRBJ1-2, with 8 bases lining up with TRBD1. In germline, CDR1 is LNHDA, CDR2 SQIVND (reference sequence). The ends lost 4 bases at V and 3 bases at J; junction bases unmatched: 7. The CDR3 spans 15 residues. This chain's CDR3 is CASSTRTGIYYGYTF. CDR3 coding DNA: TGTGCCAGTAGTACGCGGACAGGGATTTACTATGGCTACACCTTC.

The chain employs TRBV9 and TRBJ2-1; D perhaps matches TRBD2 (6 bases). With 0 bases removed from V and 10 bases from J, the gap between germline ends came to 20 bases. The germline V gene has CDR1 SGDLS and CDR2 YYNGEE. CDR3 length: 16 residues. The CDR3, as DNA: TGTGCCAGCAGCGTAGAGACTAGTCGACTACAAGGGGAGCAGTTCTTC. As protein: CASSVETSRLQGEQFF.

The chain recombines TRBV6-5 with TRBJ2-7; 7 bases line up with TRBD1. There are 14 residues in the CDR3. Germline V lookup: CDR1 MNHEY, CDR2 SVGAGI. Trimming removed 5 bases from V and 3 bases from J; junction bases left unmatched: 7. The CDR3 nucleotides read TGTGCCAGCAGTCGACAGGGATATCACTACGAGCAGTACTTC. It encodes CASSRQGYHYEQYF.

Only one count was recorded for this clone. The V call is TRBV15, the J call TRBJ1-2; possible D gene TRBD1, 6 bases. Looked up from germline, CDR1 is LNHNV and CDR2 is YYDKDF (reference sequence). This CDR3 region has 17 residues. V lost 4 bases and J lost 4, with 22 bases in between. The CDR3 DNA sequence: TGTGCCACCAGCACCAGAGAGACAGGCCTCAACCTCTATGGCTACACCTTC. It specifies CATSTRETGLNLYGYTF.

The chain links TRBV7-3 to TRBJ2-2; a possible D gene is TRBD1 (6 bases). Germline CDR1 SGHTA, CDR2 FQGTGA. CDR3 length: 14 residues. With 4 bases removed from V and 4 bases from J, the gap between germline ends came to 10 bases. CDR3 in DNA: TGTGCCAGCAGCTCCGGACAGATCACCGGGGAGCTGTTTTTT. Translating gives CASSSGQITGELFF.

V gene TRBV18 combines with J gene TRBJ2-7; tentative D call: TRBD1 (5 bases). The CDR3 runs 15 residues. Germline V gene data show CDR1 as KGHSH and CDR2 as LQKENI. V was shortened by 5 bases and J by 3 bases, with 17 bases between the two germline ends. CDR3: CASSNTGFGYYEQYF. The CDR3 DNA follows: TGTGCCAGCTCAAATACAGGCTTCGGCTACTACGAGCAGTACTTC.

V gene TRBV18 combines with J gene TRBJ2-4; 8 bases match TRBD1. V shed 3 bases, J shed 0 bases, and the junction held 4 bases outside the gene matches. CDR1 KGHSH and CDR2 LQKENI come from the germline V gene. The CDR3 runs 16 residues. The CDR3 sequence: CASSPRQGLAKNIQYF. The DNA for the CDR3 is TGTGCCAGCTCACCTAGACAGGGGTTAGCCAAAAACATTCAGTACTTC.

This rearrangement joins TRBV14 to TRBJ1-2, with 8 bases aligning to TRBD1. The CDR3 contains 12 residues. The trim removed 9 bases at V and 7 bases at J, leaving 7 bases unmatched. Germline CDR1 and CDR2: SGHDN and FVKESK. In nucleotides, the CDR3 is TGTGCCAGAACAGGGGGGATGGGTGGCTACACCTTC. Translated: CARTGGMGGYTF. Full variable domain (remainder filled in from reference TRBV14 and TRBJ1-2): EAGVTQFPSHSVIEKGQTVTLRCDPISGHDNLYWYRRVMGKEIKFLLHFVKESKQDESGMPNNRFLAERTGGTYSTLKVQPAELEDSGVYFCARTGGMGGYTFGSGTRLTVV.

The gene calls are TRBV6-5 and TRBJ1-2; 9 positions match TRBD1. The CDR3 totals 15 residues. Germline CDR1 is MNHEY and CDR2 is SVGAGI. J was trimmed by 1 base and V by 5 bases; bases with no gene match: 5. The CDR3 bases are TGTGCCAGCAGTCCACAGGGGGCCTTTAACTATGGCTACACCTTC. This translates into CASSPQGAFNYGYTF.

The chain combines TRBV29-1 with TRBJ1-1; possibly TRBD1 for D (6 bases). The CDR3 is 13 amino acids. V lost 4 bases, J lost 4 bases, and 13 bases lay in between. CDR1 is SQVTM, CDR2 ANQGSEA, per germline. The CDR3 loop is CSVGGQASTEAFF. The CDR3 DNA sequence: TGCAGCGTTGGGGGGCAGGCGAGCACTGAAGCTTTCTTT.

The chain combines TRBV9 with TRBJ2-5, with TRBD1 matching over 10 bases. In germline, CDR1 is SGDLS, CDR2 YYNGEE. V was pared by 0 bases and J by 6 bases, with 5 bases of the junction left unmatched. CDR3 size: 15 residues. In DNA, the CDR3 is TGTGCCAGCAGCGTAGCGGGCGACAGGGGGCAGACCCAGTACTTC. It is translated as CASSVAGDRGQTQYF.

This clone was counted only a few times. The junction departs from germline at one end; a sequencing error may be responsible. The chain couples TRBV9 to TRBJ1-5; no definite D call. Per the germline V gene, CDR1 is SGDLS and CDR2 is YYNGEE. The CDR3 is made up of 8 amino acids. The CDR3 loop is CASSVGLF. CDR3 nucleotide sequence: TGTGCCAGCAGCGTAGGGCTTTTT.

The gene calls are TRBV5-4 and TRBJ2-2; possible D gene TRBD1, 5 bases. The CDR3 has 14 amino acids. Deletions cut 2 bases from V and 7 bases from J, with 12 bases between. The germline gives CDR1 SGHNT, CDR2 YYREEE (reference sequence). CDR3 sequence: CASSLPQGSGELFF. The CDR3, as DNA: TGTGCCAGCAGCTTACCGCAGGGTAGCGGGGAGCTGTTTTTT.

The V call is TRBV6-5, the J call TRBJ1-1, with 10 bases identical to TRBD1. Losses at the gene ends were 6 bases for V and 4 bases for J; bases not matched to a gene: 5. This CDR3 comprises 14 residues. Germline assignment: CDR1 MNHEY and CDR2 SVGAGI. The CDR3 nucleotides are TGTGCCAGCAGGCCGGGACAGGGGCGCACTGAAGCTTTCTTT. It yields the protein CASRPGQGRTEAFF.

V and J are TRBV7-8 and TRBJ2-1; TRBD1 matches at 7 bases. The CDR3 is 15 amino acids. Germline V gives CDR1 SGHVS, CDR2 FQNEAQ. Trimming removed 5 bases from V and 7 bases from J; junction bases left unmatched: 11. The CDR3 region is CASSARQGPSNEQFF. The CDR3 nucleotides read TGTGCCAGCAGCGCCCGACAGGGACCCTCTAATGAGCAGTTCTTC.

This clone was counted once. This chain joins TRBV19 and TRBJ2-5; 9 bases map to TRBD1. V lost 5 bases to trimming and J lost 4 bases; unmatched junction nucleotides: 11. The germline V gene encodes CDR1 LNHDA and CDR2 SQIVND (reference sequence). There are 16 residues in the CDR3. CDR3 DNA: TGTGCCAGTAGTTCACAAACAGGGGGCATTGGAGAGACCCAGTACTTC. Translation: CASSSQTGGIGETQYF.

J is TRBJ2-7 and V is TRBV3-1 (or the pseudogene TRBV3-2); D unresolved. Germline CDR1 reads LGHDT; CDR2 reads YNNKEL (reference sequence). The CDR3 extends over 16 amino acids. V was clipped by 0 bases and J by 3 bases, with 15 bases between them. The CDR3 coding sequence is TGTGCCAGCAGCCAAGATTGGGCAGGCCACGACTACGAGCAGTACTTC. Its translation: CASSQDWAGHDYEQYF.

The rearrangement links TRBV29-1 to TRBJ1-1; tentative D call: TRBD1 (5 bases). Trimming cost V 6 bases and J 5 bases, with 10 bases left between them. The CDR3 has 11 amino acids. CDR1 and CDR2 from the germline V gene are SQVTM and ANQGSEA. DNA of the CDR3: TGCAGCGTGGGGGGGAGGACTGAAGCTTTCTTT. Translation gives CSVGGRTEAFF. Full variable domain (missing parts from reference TRBV29-1 and TRBJ1-1): SAVISQKPSRDICQRGTSLTIQCQVDSQVTMMFWYRQQPGQSLTLIATANQGSEATYESGFVIDKFPISRPNLTFSTLTVSNMSPEDSSIYLCSVGGRTEAFFGQGTRLTVV.

This rearrangement joins TRBV2 to TRBJ2-7; possibly TRBD1 for D (6 bases). This CDR3 spans 13 amino acids. Trimming shortened V by 7 bases and J by 3 bases, and 13 bases separated the two germline ends. In germline, CDR1 is SNHLY, CDR2 FYNNEI. The CDR3 DNA sequence: TGTGCCAGCATGAGGGACATACTCTACGAGCAGTACTTC. As protein: CASMRDILYEQYF.

This sequence joins TRBV19 and TRBJ2-3; possibly TRBD1 for D (6 bases). Trimming removed 8 bases at V and 6 bases at J, with 15 bases between. The germline gives CDR1 LNHDA, CDR2 SQIVND (reference sequence). The CDR3 has 13 amino acids. DNA for the CDR3: TGTGCCAGTGCTCAGGGGAGTGGGGATACGCAGTATTTT. As protein: CASAQGSGDTQYF.

The chain employs TRBV28 and TRBJ1-5, with D tentatively TRBD1 (6 bases). CDR3 length: 15 residues. Trimming pared 2 bases from V and 4 bases from J, leaving 12 bases between. Germline V CDR1 and CDR2: MDHEN, SYDVKM. The CDR3 spells CASSLMGQQNQPQHF. DNA for the CDR3: TGTGCCAGCAGTTTAATGGGACAACAAAATCAGCCCCAGCATTTT.